This T cell receptor beta chain was recovered during a study of shared clonotypes between healthy human individuals. The CDR3 covers 16 residues. The V and J ends lost 3 bases and 6 bases, in that order; junction bases with no gene match: 7. Germline CDR1 reads KGHSH; CDR2 reads LQKENI. At deep level, the assay was performed. This table comes from immunoSEQ multiplex PCR, and its TCRdb copy is limited to in-frame clones, with some not included. The table shows approximately 940,000 clones, with over 75% occurring only once. The source of this sequence is a young man in good health. The chain combines TRBV18 with TRBJ2-3, with TRBD2 matching 12 bases. Sequencing was performed on memory CD4+ T cells sorted from blood. The subset was: CD45RA-negative fraction. In DNA, the CDR3 is TGTGCCAGCTCACCCCCACTAGCGGGGGGTTCGGATACGCAGTATTTT. Translation gives CASSPPLAGGSDTQYF.